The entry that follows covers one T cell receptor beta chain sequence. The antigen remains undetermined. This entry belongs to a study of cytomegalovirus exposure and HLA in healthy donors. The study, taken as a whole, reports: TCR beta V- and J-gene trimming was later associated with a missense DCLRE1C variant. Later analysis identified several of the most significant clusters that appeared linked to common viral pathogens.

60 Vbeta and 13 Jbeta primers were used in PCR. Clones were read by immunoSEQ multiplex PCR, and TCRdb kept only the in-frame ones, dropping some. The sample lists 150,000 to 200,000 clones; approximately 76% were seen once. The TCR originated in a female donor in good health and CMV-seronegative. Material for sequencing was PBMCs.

In nucleotides, the CDR3 is TGTGCCAGCAGCGTTCTAAGGGGTGAAGCTTTCTTT. It is translated as CASSVLRGEAFF. This chain uses TRBV13 with TRBJ1-1; maybe TRBD1 (5 bases). Trimming removed 5 bases at V and 7 bases at J, with 11 bases between. CDR1 is PRHDT and CDR2 is FYEKMQ in the germline V gene (reference sequence). CDR3 length: 12 residues.